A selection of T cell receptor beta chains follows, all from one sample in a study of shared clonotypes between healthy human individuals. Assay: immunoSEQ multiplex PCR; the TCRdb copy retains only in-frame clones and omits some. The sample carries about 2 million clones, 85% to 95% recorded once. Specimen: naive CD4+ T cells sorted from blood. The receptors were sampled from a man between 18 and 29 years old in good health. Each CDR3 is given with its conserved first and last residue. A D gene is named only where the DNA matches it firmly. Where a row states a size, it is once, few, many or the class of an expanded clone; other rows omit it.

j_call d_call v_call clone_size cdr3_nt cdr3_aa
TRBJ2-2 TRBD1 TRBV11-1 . TGTGCCAGCAAACAGGGGAAGGATTACACCGGGGAGCTGTTTTTT CASKQGKDYTGELFF
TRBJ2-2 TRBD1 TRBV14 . TGTGCCAGCAGCACCGACAGGGTCGATTACTACGGGGAGCTGTTTTTT CASSTDRVDYYGELFF
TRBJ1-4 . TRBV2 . TGTGCCAGCAGTTCGGGGGCTGAAAAACTGTTTTTT CASSSGAEKLFF
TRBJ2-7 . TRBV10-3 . TGTGCCATCAGTGCGGGGGGACAGCTCTCCTACGAGCAGTACTTC CAISAGGQLSYEQYF
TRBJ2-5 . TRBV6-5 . TGTGCCAGCAGTTACTCAATGCCACAAGAGACCCAGTACTTC CASSYSMPQETQYF
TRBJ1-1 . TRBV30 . TGTGCCTGGAGTTTACAAGGACCGTTTGAAGCTTTCTTT CAWSLQGPFEAFF
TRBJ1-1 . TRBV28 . TGTGCCAGCACTGGCCTCATGAACACTGAAGCTTTCTTT CASTGLMNTEAFF
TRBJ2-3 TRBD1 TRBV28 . TGTGCCAGCAGTTTGGGACAGGGTAGCACAGATACGCAGTATTTT CASSLGQGSTDTQYF
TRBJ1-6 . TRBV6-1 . TGTGCCGGTGCGGGCTCCTATAATTCACCCCTCCACTTT CAGAGSYNSPLHF
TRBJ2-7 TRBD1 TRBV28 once TGTGCCAGCAGTTTGCCCCCCCGGGACAGGGGGCGCATAGACCAATACGAGCAGTACTTC CASSLPPRDRGRIDQYEQYF